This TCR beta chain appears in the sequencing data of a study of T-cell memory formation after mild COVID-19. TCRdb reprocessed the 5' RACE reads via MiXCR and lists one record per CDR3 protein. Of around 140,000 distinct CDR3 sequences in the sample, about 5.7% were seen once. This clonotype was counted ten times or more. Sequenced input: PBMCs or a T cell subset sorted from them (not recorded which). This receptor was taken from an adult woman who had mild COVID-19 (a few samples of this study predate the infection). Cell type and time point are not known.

Here the CDR3 reads CASSVSGSSYNEQFF. The DNA of the CDR3 is TGTGCCAGCAGCGTTAGCGGGAGCTCCTACAATGAGCAGTTCTTC. The chain is built from TRBV7-2 and TRBJ2-1, with TRBD2 matching 9 bases. The CDR3 is made up of 15 amino acids. Germline V gene lookup returns CDR1 SGHTA and CDR2 FQGNSA. J was trimmed by 0 bases and V by 5 bases; bases with no gene match: 2.